This TCR beta chain came from a study of CD8 T cells in Susac syndrome. The V gene's germline CDR1 is SGHTS and CDR2 YDEGEE. V gave up 7 bases and J gave up 4 bases, with 12 bases separating them. The CDR3 is made up of 13 amino acids. Random hexamers were used to reverse transcribe an amount of roughly 0.5 to 1 ug RNA. It was immunoSEQ multiplex PCR that amplified TCR beta CDR3 across 54 Vbeta and 13 Jbeta. TCRdb reprocessed the immunoSEQ multiplex PCR reads with MiXCR, giving one entry per CDR3 protein. The profile shows roughly 120,000 distinct CDR3 sequences, about 96% of them singletons. The chain uses TRBV5-8 and TRBJ2-1; possible D gene TRBD2, 5 bases. Sequenced material: CD4+ T cells from PBMCs. The TCR sequence derives from a human donor in good health. CDR3 DNA sequence: TGTGCCAGCGGGCGAGGAGGATACAATGAGCAGTTCTTC. Translating it yields CASGRGGYNEQFF.